This entry lists 20 T cell receptor beta chains sequenced from one sample in a study of molecular identifiers for immune sequencing clone quantification. One entry per CDR3 protein results from TCRdb running MiXCR on the PCR reads. Here the sample spans about 510,000 distinct CDR3 sequences, over 20% being singletons. The specimen sequenced was naive CD8+ T cells from blood, with Jurkat cell RNA spiked in. Subset noted: FACS-sorted CD8+CD4-CCR7+CD45RA+ naive T cells. The receptors come from a human donor in good health. Some libraries in this study had Jurkat cell RNA spiked in.

At least ten counts were recorded for this clonotype. The V gene is TRBV28, the J gene TRBJ1-5, with D possibly being TRBD1 (5 bases). This CDR3 is 15 amino acids long. Germline V gene sequence: CDR1 MDHEN, CDR2 SYDVKM. V shed 7 bases and J shed 4 bases, with 17 bases lying between them. The CDR3 loop is CASNERTSSNQPQHF. The CDR3 nucleotides read TGTGCCAGCAACGAGAGGACATCGAGTAATCAGCCCCAGCATTTT.

This clonotype was counted a few times. The V and J genes are TRBV2 and TRBJ2-7, with D perhaps given as TRBD1 or TRBD2 (5 bases each). The V gene's germline CDR1 is SNHLY and CDR2 FYNNEI. V was cut by 2 bases and J by 5 bases, with 16 bases left in between. The CDR3 is 15 residues long. CDR3 region: CASSESGRAGHEQYF. Written as DNA, the CDR3 is TGTGCCAGCAGTGAATCAGGGCGGGCAGGCCACGAGCAGTACTTC.

The chain couples TRBV2 to TRBJ2-7; 10 bases match TRBD2. The CDR3 extends over 16 amino acids. V lost 7 bases and J lost 0; bases outside the gene matches: 9. Germline CDR1 reads SNHLY; CDR2 reads FYNNEI. The CDR3 DNA is TGTGCCAGCATGATGACTAGCGGGTTCCACTCCTACGAGCAGTACTTC. Its protein is CASMMTSGFHSYEQYF.

V and J are TRBV7-9 and TRBJ2-7; TRBD1 matches 8 bases. The CDR3 covers 15 residues. The J segment lost 3 bases and the V segment lost 3 bases, leaving 7 bases of the junction unmatched. Looked up from germline, CDR1 is SEHNR and CDR2 is FQNEAQ (reference sequence). CDR3 residues: CASSLDRALGYEQYF. The CDR3 coding sequence is TGTGCCAGCAGCTTGGACAGGGCGCTCGGCTACGAGCAGTACTTC.

For this clonotype: A much larger clone lies one base from this, so it may be a read error. The chain uses TRBV5-1 and TRBJ2-7; 8 bases are a match to TRBD1. V dropped 4 bases and J dropped 3; count of bases not matched to a gene: 3. Looked up from germline, CDR1 is SGHRS and CDR2 is YFSETQ. The CDR3 contains 13 residues. The CDR3 spells CASSTGQDYEQYF. The CDR3 DNA is TGCGCCAGCAGCACGGGACAGGACTACGAGCAGTACTTC.

This chain links TRBV27 with TRBJ2-7; D may correspond to TRBD1 or TRBD2 (6 bases each). V shed 4 bases and J shed 3 bases, with 16 bases lying between them. The CDR3 is made up of 15 amino acids. The germline gives CDR1 MNHEY, CDR2 SMNVEV (reference sequence). CDR3 residues: CASSYQFGGVYEQYF. The CDR3 DNA follows: TGTGCCAGCAGTTACCAGTTCGGGGGCGTCTACGAGCAGTACTTC.

The table lists this clonotype with a few counts. The chain has TRBV2 and TRBJ2-7; D possibly corresponds to TRBD2 (6 bases). Germline lookup yields CDR1 SNHLY and CDR2 FYNNEI. V was clipped by 3 bases and J by 4 bases, with 16 bases between them. The CDR3 consists of 15 residues. CDR3 in DNA: TGTGCCAGCAGTGATTGGGGCGGGAACCATTACGAGCAGTACTTC. Translated, it gives CASSDWGGNHYEQYF.

A few counts support this clonotype. V gene TRBV30 combines with J gene TRBJ2-1; possibly TRBD1 for D (6 bases). This CDR3 is built from 16 residues. V lost 1 base to trimming and J lost 0 bases, with 13 bases between them. From germline, CDR1 is GTSNPN and CDR2 SVGIG (reference sequence). CDR3 in amino acids: CAWSDSDRSSYNEQFF. For the CDR3, the DNA is TGTGCCTGGAGTGACTCGGACAGAAGCTCCTACAATGAGCAGTTCTTC.

The chain uses TRBV2 and TRBJ2-4, with 7 bases matching TRBD1. Trimming removed 4 bases from V and 4 bases from J; junction bases left unmatched: 7. CDR1 is SNHLY, CDR2 FYNNEI, per germline. The CDR3 has 15 amino acids. The CDR3 here is CASSVSRQGKNIQYF. The CDR3 nucleotides read TGTGCCAGCAGTGTTTCTAGACAGGGAAAAAACATTCAGTACTTC. Full variable domain (outside the CDR3, taken from reference TRBV2 and TRBJ2-4): EPEVTQTPSHQVTQMGQEVILRCVPISNHLYFYWYRQILGQKVEFLVSFYNNEISEKSEIFDDQFSVERPDGSNFTLKIRSTKLEDSAMYFCASSVSRQGKNIQYFGAGTRLSVL.

About this clonotype: A much larger clonotype is one base distant, so this may be a read error. The conserved final phenylalanine or tryptophan is absent from the CDR3, which likely points to a read error. The chain couples TRBV12-3 or TRBV12-4 to TRBJ2-5; D possibly corresponds to TRBD2 (7 bases). The V and J ends lost 3 bases and 2 bases respectively, with 10 bases between them. The CDR3 loop spans 14 amino acids. The CDR3 region has the DNA TGTGCCAGCAGTTTGGGAGGGGGACAAGAGACCCAGTACATC. Encoded protein: CASSLGGGQETQYI.

There are many counts of this clonotype. The V gene is TRBV28, the J gene TRBJ2-3, with a tentative D call TRBD2 (5 bases). V was cut by 7 bases and J by 4 bases, with 21 bases left in between. The germline gives CDR1 MDHEN, CDR2 SYDVKM. CDR3 size: 16 residues. CDR3 sequence (DNA): TGTGCCAGCACCCCAAATGGTGGTAGCGTAGCAGATACGCAGTATTTT. Translating gives CASTPNGGSVADTQYF.

J is TRBJ1-6 and V is TRBV7-9; the D is unclear. The CDR3 runs 13 residues. Trimming took off 5 bases at V and 6 bases at J, with 8 bases between the two ends. CDR1 is SEHNR and CDR2 is FQNEAQ in the germline V gene (reference sequence). CDR3 sequence: CASSAPTNSPLHF. CDR3 sequence (DNA): TGTGCCAGCAGCGCCCCAACTAATTCACCCCTCCACTTT. Complete variable domain (other parts from reference TRBV7-9 and TRBJ1-6): DTGVSQNPRHKITKRGQNVTFRCDPISEHNRLYWYRQTLGQGPEFLTYFQNEAQLEKSRLLSDRFSAERPKGSFSTLEIQRTEQGDSAMYLCASSAPTNSPLHFGNGTRLTVT.

J is TRBJ2-7 and V is TRBV7-2; TRBD1 might be the D (6 bases). Trimming cost V 3 bases and J 4 bases, with 13 bases left between them. The CDR3 runs to 14 residues. The V gene's germline CDR1 is SGHTA and CDR2 FQGNSA. The CDR3 sequence: CASSFSPGEYEQYF. As DNA, the CDR3 is TGTGCCAGCAGCTTTTCCCCAGGGGAATACGAGCAGTACTTC.

The table lists this clonotype with a count of one. A much larger clone lies a single base off, so this may be a read error. The chain links TRBV20-1 to TRBJ1-6; D is unresolved. Trimming left V 0 bases short and J 4 bases short, with 13 bases between. This CDR3 has 16 residues. Germline-derived CDR1 and CDR2 are DFQATT and SNEGSKA (reference sequence). As DNA, the CDR3 is TGCAGTGCTAGAGATACCAGAAGAGGATATAATTCACCCCTCCACTTT. Amino acid sequence: CSARDTRRGYNSPLHF.

To note about this clonotype: A clone one base away is much larger, so this may be a read error. The chain has TRBV20-1 and TRBJ1-1, with D unresolved. The germline CDR1 and CDR2 sequences are DFQATT and SNEGSKA (reference sequence). The CDR3 is made up of 14 amino acids. The CDR3 spells CSADTKKLNTGAFF. The DNA for the CDR3 is TGCAGTGCAGACACCAAGAAATTGAACACTGGAGCTTTCTTT.

With respect to this clonotype: A read error may explain this, as a much larger clone is one base away. V is TRBV3-1 and J is TRBJ1-5; D is possibly TRBD1 (5 bases). This CDR3 is built from 16 residues. Germline CDR1 and CDR2: LGHDT and YNNKEL (reference sequence). The CDR3 loop is CASGQDLAGGNQPQHF. CDR3 nucleotide sequence: TGTGCCAGCGGCCAAGATCTCGCGGGGGGCAATCAGCCCCAGCATTTT.

This clonotype has more than one count but fewer than ten. The rearrangement uses TRBV19 and TRBJ2-7; D is undetermined. The CDR3 is 14 residues long. The germline gives CDR1 LNHDA, CDR2 SQIVND (reference sequence). Trimming pared 3 bases from V and 5 bases from J, leaving 14 bases between. The CDR3 reads CASSIGQAPNEQYF. For the CDR3, the DNA is TGTGCCAGTAGTATTGGGCAAGCTCCTAACGAGCAGTACTTC.

This clonotype has more than one count but fewer than ten. V is TRBV12-5 and J is TRBJ2-5; D gene unclear. V lost 0 bases and J lost 5, with 16 bases in between. Germline V gives CDR1 LGHNT, CDR2 FRNRAP. CDR3 length: 16 residues. The CDR3 sequence: CASGLVRSGDAETQYF. The CDR3 bases are TGTGCTAGTGGTTTGGTAAGGAGTGGGGATGCGGAGACCCAGTACTTC. Combining the CDR3 with reference TRBV12-5 and TRBJ2-5 gives the whole variable domain DARVTQTPRHKVTEMGQEVTMRCQPILGHNTVFWYRQTMMQGLELLAYFRNRAPLDDSGMPKDRFSAEMPDATLATLKIQPSEPRDSAVYFCASGLVRSGDAETQYFGPGTRLLVL.

As concerns this clonotype: Its ends do not fully match the called genes, so a read error is possible. The chain links TRBV27 to TRBJ2-7; TRBD1 or TRBD2 may be the D gene (7 bases each). Germline assignment: CDR1 MNHEY and CDR2 SMNVEV (reference sequence). CDR3 size: 13 residues. CDR3 nucleotides: TGTGCCAGCAGTTCAGGGGGGGCCTACGAGCGGTACTTC. This gives the protein CASSSGGAYERYF.

The table lists this clonotype with many counts. V usage is TRBV6-2 or TRBV6-3 and J usage is TRBJ2-7, with D possibly matching TRBD2 (5 bases). The V end was cut by 2 bases, the J end by 3 bases, with 11 bases between. Germline CDR1 and CDR2: MNHEY and SVGEGT. The CDR3 has 14 residues. Here the CDR3 DNA reads TGTGCCAGCAGTTACGAGGGCCCCAGCTACGAGCAGTACTTC. Amino acid sequence: CASSYEGPSYEQYF.